This TCR beta chain is drawn from a study of patients and donors after allogeneic stem cell transplantation. CDR3 length: 20 residues. Between the trimmed V and J ends, which lost 1 base and 4 bases, there was a span of 29 bases. TCRdb independently ran MiXCR on the RT-PCR reads; one entry per CDR3 protein. The sample includes approximately 60,000 distinct CDR3 sequences, roughly 15% of them seen just once. This clonotype was sampled from a human donor who was either an allogeneic HSCT recipient or a stem cell or donor lymphocyte infusion donor (not recorded which). It is not recorded whose cells these are; they may come from a transplant donor. Specimen: blood, either unsorted or a sorted T cell fraction (not recorded which). V usage is TRBV12-3 or TRBV12-4 and J usage is TRBJ2-7, with D possibly being TRBD2 (6 bases). The CDR3, as DNA: TGTGCCAGCAGTTTAGGTTCCTGGGTTTCGTCCCGGGGCGGAGGGTACGAGCAGTACTTC. Residues: CASSLGSWVSSRGGGYEQYF.